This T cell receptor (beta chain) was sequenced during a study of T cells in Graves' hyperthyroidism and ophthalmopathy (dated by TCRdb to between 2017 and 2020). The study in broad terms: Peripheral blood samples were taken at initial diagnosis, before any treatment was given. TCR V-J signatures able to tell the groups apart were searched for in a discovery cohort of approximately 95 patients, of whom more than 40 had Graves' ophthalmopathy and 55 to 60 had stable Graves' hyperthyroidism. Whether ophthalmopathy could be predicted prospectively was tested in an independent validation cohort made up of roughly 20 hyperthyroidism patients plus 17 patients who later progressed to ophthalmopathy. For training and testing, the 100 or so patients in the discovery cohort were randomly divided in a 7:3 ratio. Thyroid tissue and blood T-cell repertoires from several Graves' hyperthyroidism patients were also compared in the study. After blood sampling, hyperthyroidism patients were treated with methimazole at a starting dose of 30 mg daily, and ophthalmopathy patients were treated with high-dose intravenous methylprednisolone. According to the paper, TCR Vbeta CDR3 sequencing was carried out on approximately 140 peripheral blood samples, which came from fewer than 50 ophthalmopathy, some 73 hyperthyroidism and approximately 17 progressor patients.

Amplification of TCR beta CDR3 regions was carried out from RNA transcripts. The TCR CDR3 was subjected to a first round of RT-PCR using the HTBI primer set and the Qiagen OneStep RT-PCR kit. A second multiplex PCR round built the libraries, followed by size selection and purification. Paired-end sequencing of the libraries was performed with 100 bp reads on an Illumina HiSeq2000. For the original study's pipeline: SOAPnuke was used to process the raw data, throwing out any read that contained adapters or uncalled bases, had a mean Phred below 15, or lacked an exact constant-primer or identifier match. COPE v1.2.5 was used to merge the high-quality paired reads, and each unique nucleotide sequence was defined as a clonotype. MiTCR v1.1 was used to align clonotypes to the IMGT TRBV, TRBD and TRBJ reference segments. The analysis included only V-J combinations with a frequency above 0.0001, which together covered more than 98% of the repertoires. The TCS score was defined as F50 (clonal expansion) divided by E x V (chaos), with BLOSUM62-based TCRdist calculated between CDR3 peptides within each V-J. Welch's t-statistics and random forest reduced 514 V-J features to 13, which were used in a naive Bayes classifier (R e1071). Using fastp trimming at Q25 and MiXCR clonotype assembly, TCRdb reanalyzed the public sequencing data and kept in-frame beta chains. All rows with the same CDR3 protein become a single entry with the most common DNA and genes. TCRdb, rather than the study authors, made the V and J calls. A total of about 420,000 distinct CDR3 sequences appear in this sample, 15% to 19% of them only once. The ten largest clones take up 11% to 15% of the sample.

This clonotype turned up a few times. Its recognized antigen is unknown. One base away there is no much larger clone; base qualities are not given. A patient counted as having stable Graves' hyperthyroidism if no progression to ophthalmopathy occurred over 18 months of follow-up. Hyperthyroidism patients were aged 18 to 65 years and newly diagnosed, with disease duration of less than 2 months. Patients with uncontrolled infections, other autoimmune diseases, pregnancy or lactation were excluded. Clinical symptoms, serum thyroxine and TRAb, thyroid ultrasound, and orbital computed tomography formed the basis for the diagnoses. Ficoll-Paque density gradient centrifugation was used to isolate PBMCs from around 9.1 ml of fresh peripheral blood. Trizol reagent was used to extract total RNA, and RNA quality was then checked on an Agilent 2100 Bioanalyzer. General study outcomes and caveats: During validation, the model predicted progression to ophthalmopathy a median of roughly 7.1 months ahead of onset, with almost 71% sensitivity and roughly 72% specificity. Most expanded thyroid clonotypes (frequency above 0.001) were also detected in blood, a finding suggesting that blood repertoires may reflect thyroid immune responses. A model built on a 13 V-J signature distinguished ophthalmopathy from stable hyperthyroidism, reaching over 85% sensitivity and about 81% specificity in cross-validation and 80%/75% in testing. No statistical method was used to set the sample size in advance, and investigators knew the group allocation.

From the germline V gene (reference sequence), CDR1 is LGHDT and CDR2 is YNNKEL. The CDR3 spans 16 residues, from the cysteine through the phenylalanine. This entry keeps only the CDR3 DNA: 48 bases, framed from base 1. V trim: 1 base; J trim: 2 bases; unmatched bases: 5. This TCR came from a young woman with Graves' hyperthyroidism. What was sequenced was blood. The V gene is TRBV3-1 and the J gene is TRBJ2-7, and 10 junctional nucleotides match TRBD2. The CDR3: CASSQVITSGAYEQYF. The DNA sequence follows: TGTGCCAGCAGCCAAGTTATTACTAGCGGGGCCTACGAGCAGTACTTC.